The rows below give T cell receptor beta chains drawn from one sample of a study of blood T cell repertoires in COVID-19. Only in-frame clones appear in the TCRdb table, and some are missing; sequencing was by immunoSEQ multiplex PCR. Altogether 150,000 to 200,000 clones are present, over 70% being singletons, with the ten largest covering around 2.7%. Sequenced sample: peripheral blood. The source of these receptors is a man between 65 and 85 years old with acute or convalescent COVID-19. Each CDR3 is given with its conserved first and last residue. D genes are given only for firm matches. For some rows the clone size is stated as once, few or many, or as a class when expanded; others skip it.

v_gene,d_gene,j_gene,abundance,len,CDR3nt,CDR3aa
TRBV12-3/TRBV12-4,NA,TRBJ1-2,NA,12,TGTGCCAGCAGTTTCGGGGACTATGGCTACACCTTC,CASSFGDYGYTF
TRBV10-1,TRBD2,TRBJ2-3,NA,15,TGCGCCAGCAGTGAACAGCGGGGGACCACAGATACGCAGTATTTT,CASSEQRGTTDTQYF
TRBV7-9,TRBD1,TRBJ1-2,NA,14,TGTGCCAGCAGCTTAGCGGGACAGGGGTATGGCTACACCTTC,CASSLAGQGYGYTF
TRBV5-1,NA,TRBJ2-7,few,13,TGCGCCAGCAGCCCAGACCCTAGCAACGAGCAGTACTTC,CASSPDPSNEQYF
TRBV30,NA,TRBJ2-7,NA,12,TGTGCCTGGAGTACGGGGGCCTACGAGCAGTACTTC,CAWSTGAYEQYF
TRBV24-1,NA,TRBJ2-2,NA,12,TGTGCCACCAGTGCGAGGACCGGGGAGCTGTTTTTT,CATSARTGELFF
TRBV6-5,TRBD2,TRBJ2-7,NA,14,TGTGCCAGCAATAGACGGCGGGAGGCCTACGAGCAGTACTTC,CASNRRREAYEQYF
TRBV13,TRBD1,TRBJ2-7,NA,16,TGTGCCAGCAGCATGCAGACCCCGGGACAGAGCTACGAGCAGTACTTC,CASSMQTPGQSYEQYF
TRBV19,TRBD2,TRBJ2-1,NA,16,TGTGCCAGTAGTATGCGGCTAGCGGGAGGATACAATGAGCAGTTCTTC,CASSMRLAGGYNEQFF
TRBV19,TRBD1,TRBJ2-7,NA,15,TGTGCCAGTAGTATGGGCAGGGGGCCCTCCTACGAGCAGTACTTC,CASSMGRGPSYEQYF
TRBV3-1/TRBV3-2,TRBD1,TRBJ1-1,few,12,TGTGCCAGCAGCCAAGGGGACAGAGAAGCTTTCTTT,CASSQGDREAFF
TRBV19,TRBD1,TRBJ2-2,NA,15,TGTGCCAGTAGGACGGGACAGACTGCACCCGGGGAGCTGTTTTTT,CASRTGQTAPGELFF
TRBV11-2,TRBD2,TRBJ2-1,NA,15,TGTGCCAGCAGCCCGGGACTAGCGGTGTACAATGAGCAGTTCTTC,CASSPGLAVYNEQFF
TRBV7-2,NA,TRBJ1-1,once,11,TGTGCCAGCAGCCAATTCACTGAAGCTTTCTTT,CASSQFTEAFF
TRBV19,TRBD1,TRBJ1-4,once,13,TGTGCCAGTACCGGGACAGGGGATGAAAAACTGTTTTTT,CASTGTGDEKLFF
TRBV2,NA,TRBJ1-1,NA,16,TGTGCCAGCAGTGTGGAGGGGCCCCTTGAAAGCACTGAAGCTTTCTTT,CASSVEGPLESTEAFF
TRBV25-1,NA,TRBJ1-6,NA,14,TGTGCCAGCAGTGAGGGGGGAGGGGCATCACCCCTCCACTTT,CASSEGGGASPLHF
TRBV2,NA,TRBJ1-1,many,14,TGTGCCAGCAGTGTTTACAGGGAGAACACTGAAGCTTTCTTT,CASSVYRENTEAFF
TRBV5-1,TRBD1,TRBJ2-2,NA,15,TGCGCCAGCGTATCAACAGGGGGCTCGACCGGGGAGCTGTTTTTT,CASVSTGGSTGELFF
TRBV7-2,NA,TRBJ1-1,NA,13,TGTGCCAGCAGCTTAGATTCTGTCACTGAAGCTTTCTTT,CASSLDSVTEAFF
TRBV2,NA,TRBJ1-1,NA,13,TGTGCCAGCAGAACCTCGGGGGACACTGAAGCTTTCTTT,CASRTSGDTEAFF
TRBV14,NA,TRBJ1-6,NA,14,TGTGCCAGCAGCCTACGGGCGGGGAATTCACCCCTCCACTTT,CASSLRAGNSPLHF
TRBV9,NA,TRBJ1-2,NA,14,TGTGCCAGCAGCGTTTCCACAGAGGGCTATGGCTACACCTTC,CASSVSTEGYGYTF
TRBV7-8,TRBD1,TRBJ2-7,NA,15,TGTGCCAGCAGCCTTGACAGGGGCTATTCCTACGAGCAGTACTTC,CASSLDRGYSYEQYF
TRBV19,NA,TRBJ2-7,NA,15,TGTGCCAGTAGTTCCGGACTCCTAAGCTCCTACGAGCAGTACTTC,CASSSGLLSSYEQYF
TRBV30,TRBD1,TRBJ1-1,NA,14,TGTGCCTGGAGTGCAGGGGGTCGGAACACTGAAGCTTTCTTT,CAWSAGGRNTEAFF
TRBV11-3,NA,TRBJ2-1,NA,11,TGTGCCAGCAGCTTGGAGTATGAGCAGTTCTTC,CASSLEYEQFF
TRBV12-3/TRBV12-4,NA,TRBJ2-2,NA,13,TGTGCCAGCAGGGCCGCGAACACCGGGGAGCTGTTTTTT,CASRAANTGELFF
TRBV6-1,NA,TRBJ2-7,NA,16,TGTGCCAGCAGTGAGAGGTTCCTAGCGATCTACTACGAGCAGTACTTC,CASSERFLAIYYEQYF
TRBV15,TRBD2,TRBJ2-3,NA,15,TGTGCCACCAGTATTAGCGGGGCCGTCACAGATACGCAGTATTTT,CATSISGAVTDTQYF
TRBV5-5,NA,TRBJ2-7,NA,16,TGTGCCAGCAGCTTGGCCGAATGGGCAGCATCCTACGAGCAGTACTTC,CASSLAEWAASYEQYF
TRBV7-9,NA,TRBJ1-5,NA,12,TGTGCCAGCACGGGGGGGAATCAGCCCCAGCATTTT,CASTGGNQPQHF
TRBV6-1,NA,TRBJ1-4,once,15,TGTGCCAGCAGTGACGTGGGGGCCTCTAATGAAAAACTGTTTTTT,CASSDVGASNEKLFF
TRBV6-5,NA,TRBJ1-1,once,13,TGTGCCAGCAGGTACAGGGCGGGCACTGAAGCTTTCTTT,CASRYRAGTEAFF
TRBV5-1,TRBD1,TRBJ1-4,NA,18,TGCGCCAGCAGCCCGCACCGGGACAGGGGGATGAAGAGTGAAAAACTGTTTTTT,CASSPHRDRGMKSEKLFF
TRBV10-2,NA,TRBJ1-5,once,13,TGCGCCAGCAAGTTGCAGGGCAATCAGCCCCAGCATTTT,CASKLQGNQPQHF
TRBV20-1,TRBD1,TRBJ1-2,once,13,TGCAGTGCTAGTTTTCGGGACAGCTATGGCTACACCTTC,CSASFRDSYGYTF
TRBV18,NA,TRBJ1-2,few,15,TGTGCCAGCTCACCATACAGGGAAGGGAATTATGGCTACACCTTC,CASSPYREGNYGYTF
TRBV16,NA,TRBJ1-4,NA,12,TGTGCCAGCAGCGACCGGGACTTAAAACTGTTTTTT,CASSDRDLKLFF
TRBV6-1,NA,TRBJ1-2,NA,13,TGTGCCAGCAGTGAAATCTGGGCAGAAGGCTACACCTTC,CASSEIWAEGYTF
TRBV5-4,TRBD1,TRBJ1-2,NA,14,TGTGCCAGCAGCATACAGGGGGTAATTCAGGGCTACACCTTC,CASSIQGVIQGYTF
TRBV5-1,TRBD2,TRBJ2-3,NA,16,TGCGCCAGCAGCCCAAGGACTAGCGGGAACACAGATACGCAGTATTTT,CASSPRTSGNTDTQYF
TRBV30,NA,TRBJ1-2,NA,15,TGTGCCTGTCCTCCTCCCCACGACAGCCGAAAAGGCTACACCTTC,CACPPPHDSRKGYTF
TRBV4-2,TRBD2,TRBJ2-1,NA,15,TGTGCCAGCAGCCACGCTCCTCCGGGGGGTGGTGAGCAGTTCTTC,CASSHAPPGGGEQFF
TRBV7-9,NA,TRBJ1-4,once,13,TGTGCCAGCGCGCGAACAACTAATGAAAAACTGTTTTTT,CASARTTNEKLFF
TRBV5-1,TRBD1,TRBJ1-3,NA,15,TGCGCCAGCAGCTTGAGGACAGGAAGTGGAAACACCATATATTTT,CASSLRTGSGNTIYF
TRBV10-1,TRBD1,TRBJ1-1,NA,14,TGCGCCAGCAGTGAGGGACAGGGATTCACTGAAGCTTTCTTT,CASSEGQGFTEAFF
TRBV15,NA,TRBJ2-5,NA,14,TGTGCCACCAGCAGAGATATTAGTGGTGAGACCCAGTACTTC,CATSRDISGETQYF
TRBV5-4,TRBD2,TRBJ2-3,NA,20,TGTGCCAGCAGCTTGGGACCGGGACTAGCGGGAGGCCCCTCCACAGATACGCAGTATTTT,CASSLGPGLAGGPSTDTQYF